Presented here are 14 T cell receptor beta chains from one specimen sequenced in a study of identical twins. TCRdb re-called the 5' RACE reads through MiXCR, storing one row per CDR3 protein. The table lists hundreds of thousands of distinct CDR3 sequences, approximately 25% of them singletons. This sample was also put to use in a study of T cells expressing NK-cell markers.

The sequenced material came from CD4+ T cells sorted from blood. The receptors were gathered from a woman aged 18-30 years in good health.

The table lists this clonotype with a few counts. The chain carries TRBV5-4 and TRBJ2-2, with TRBD1 identical over 7 bases. Germline trimming cut 0 bases from V and 2 bases from J; bases unmatched to any gene: 4. CDR1 SGHNT and CDR2 YYREEE come from the germline V gene (reference sequence). The CDR3 extends over 16 amino acids. The CDR3 coding sequence is TGTGCCAGCAGCTTGGTCCGACAGGGCAACACCGGGGAGCTGTTTTTT. Encoded protein: CASSLVRQGNTGELFF.

V gene TRBV6-1 combines with J gene TRBJ2-7, with D possibly being TRBD1 (5 bases). The CDR3 has 14 amino acids. Trimming removed 6 bases at V and 6 bases at J, with 18 bases between. The V gene's germline CDR1 is MNHNS and CDR2 SASEGT. CDR3 region: CASRQNRGGGEQYF. The CDR3 nucleotides are TGTGCCAGCAGGCAAAATAGGGGCGGTGGCGAGCAGTACTTC.

The genes are TRBV20-1 and TRBJ2-3; 8 nucleotides line up with TRBD2. CDR1 DFQATT and CDR2 SNEGSKA come from the germline V gene (reference sequence). This CDR3 contains 14 residues. J lost 1 base, V lost 4 bases, and 4 bases had no gene match. In DNA, the CDR3 is TGCAGTGCTAAGGATAGCGGGGGCACAGATACGCAGTATTTT. Translating gives CSAKDSGGTDTQYF.

For the CDR3, the DNA is TGTGCCAGCAACTATGTTGAGGGTACTGAAGCTTTCTTT. This gives the protein CASNYVEGTEAFF. This rearrangement joins TRBV7-9 to TRBJ1-1; D remains unclear. The CDR3 runs 13 residues. Trimming took 7 bases from V and 5 from J, leaving 14 bases between them. Per germline, CDR1 SEHNR and CDR2 FQNEAQ (reference sequence).

This clonotype was detected only a few times. V gene TRBV6-1 combines with J gene TRBJ2-1, with 8 bases aligning to TRBD2. CDR3 length: 15 amino acids. CDR1 and CDR2 from the germline V gene are MNHNS and SASEGT. V trimming: 5 bases; J trimming: 5 bases; junction bases outside the gene matches: 8. CDR3 nucleotides: TGTGCCAGCAGTACCGCGGGGGGCCCCAACAATGAGCAGTTCTTC. Amino acid sequence: CASSTAGGPNNEQFF.

CDR3 bases: TGTGCCAGCAGTTTAAGATTGGTGGCCCACTACGAGCAGTACTTC. Protein product: CASSLRLVAHYEQYF. The chain joins TRBV12-3 or TRBV12-4 to TRBJ2-7; no definite D call. There are 15 residues in the CDR3. V lost 2 bases to trimming and J lost 3 bases, with 14 bases between them.

The chain has TRBV5-1 and TRBJ2-7; maybe TRBD1 (6 bases). This CDR3 region has 14 residues. Germline values: CDR1 SGHRS, CDR2 YFSETQ. V shed 0 bases and J shed 5 bases, with 12 bases lying between them. The CDR3 DNA follows: TGCGCCAGCAGCTTGGGTGCAGGGGAGAACGAGCAGTACTTC. Residues: CASSLGAGENEQYF.

In the case of this clonotype: A read error may produce the germline difference seen at one junction end. CDR3 sequence (DNA): TGTGCTAGCAGCCAAGGACAGGGGGAGCTGTTTTTT. Its translation is CASSQGQGELFF. V is TRBV7-7 and J is TRBJ2-2; D possibly corresponds to TRBD1 (6 bases). From germline, CDR1 is SSHAT and CDR2 FNYEAQ (reference sequence). The CDR3 consists of 12 residues.

This clonotype was detected a few times. V usage is TRBV10-3 and J usage is TRBJ2-1, with D possibly called TRBD1 or TRBD2 (5 bases each). CDR3 length: 15 amino acids. The V and J ends lost 4 bases and 5 bases respectively, with 15 bases between them. Germline V gene lookup returns CDR1 ENHRY and CDR2 SYGVKD. The CDR3 DNA is TGTGCCATCAGTGCAGAGACCCGGGGCAACAATGAGCAGTTCTTC. Translated: CAISAETRGNNEQFF.

The CDR3: CASRMGGTLSNQPQHF. CDR3 bases: TGTGCCAGCAGAATGGGAGGGACTCTTAGCAATCAGCCCCAGCATTTT. The chain has TRBV27 and TRBJ1-5, with D possibly being TRBD1 (5 bases). Germline CDR1 reads MNHEY; CDR2 reads SMNVEV (reference sequence). This CDR3 comprises 16 residues. V lost 6 bases to trimming and J lost 0 bases, with 15 bases between them.

The V call is TRBV29-1, the J call TRBJ1-2; 8 bases fit TRBD1. Looked up from germline, CDR1 is SQVTM and CDR2 is ANQGSEA. This CDR3 spans 11 amino acids. The CDR3 loop reads CTVDRGYGYTF. The CDR3 DNA is TGCACAGTAGACAGGGGCTATGGCTACACCTTC. Together with reference TRBV29-1 and TRBJ1-2, the CDR3 gives the full variable domain: SAVISQKPSRDICQRGTSLTIQCQVDSQVTMMFWYRQQPGQSLTLIATANQGSEATYESGFVIDKFPISRPNLTFSTLTVSNMSPEDSSIYLCTVDRGYGYTFGSGTRLTVV.

The V call is TRBV6-5, the J call TRBJ1-3; D is unclear. Trimming cost V 2 bases and J 0 bases, with 11 bases left between them. This CDR3 region has 16 residues. Per germline, CDR1 MNHEY and CDR2 SVGAGI. This CDR3 is CASSYTGAVSGNTIYF. The DNA of the CDR3 is TGTGCCAGCAGTTACACCGGCGCAGTCTCTGGAAACACCATATATTTT.

The chain employs TRBV19 and TRBJ2-2; D is possibly TRBD1 or TRBD2 (5 bases each). The CDR3 consists of 14 residues. The germline V and J ends were trimmed by 8 bases and 0 bases, with 10 bases remaining between them. Germline-derived CDR1 and CDR2 are LNHDA and SQIVND (reference sequence). The CDR3 here is CASVGDPNTGELFF. The CDR3 nucleotides are TGTGCCAGTGTGGGGGACCCGAACACCGGGGAGCTGTTTTTT.

This clonotype was seen repeatedly, ten times or more. The V gene is TRBV6-1, the J gene TRBJ2-2; 8 bases are a match to TRBD1. Germline V gene sequence: CDR1 MNHNS, CDR2 SASEGT. CDR3 length: 15 amino acids. The V gene end was trimmed by 5 bases and the J gene end by 1 base; junction bases not matched to a gene: 3. The CDR3 is CASSPGQGNTGELFF. The CDR3 DNA reads as TGTGCCAGCAGTCCAGGACAGGGGAACACCGGGGAGCTGTTTTTT.